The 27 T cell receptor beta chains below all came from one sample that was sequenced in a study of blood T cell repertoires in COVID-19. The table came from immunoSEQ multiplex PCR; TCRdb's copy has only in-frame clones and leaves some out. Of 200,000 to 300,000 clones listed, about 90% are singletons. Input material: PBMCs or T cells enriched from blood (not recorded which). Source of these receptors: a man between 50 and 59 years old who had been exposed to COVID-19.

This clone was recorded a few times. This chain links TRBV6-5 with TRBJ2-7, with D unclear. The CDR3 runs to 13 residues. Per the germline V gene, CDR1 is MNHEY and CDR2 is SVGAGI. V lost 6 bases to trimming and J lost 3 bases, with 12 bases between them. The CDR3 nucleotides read TGTGCCAGCAGATCCCCAGGTAGCTACGAGCAGTACGTC. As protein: CASRSPGSYEQYV.

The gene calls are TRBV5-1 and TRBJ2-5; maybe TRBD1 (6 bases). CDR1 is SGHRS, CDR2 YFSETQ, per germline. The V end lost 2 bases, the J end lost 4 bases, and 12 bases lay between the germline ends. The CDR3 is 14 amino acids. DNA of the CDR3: TGCGCCAGCAGCTTCCCAGGGGTAACAGAGACCCAGTACTTC. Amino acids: CASSFPGVTETQYF. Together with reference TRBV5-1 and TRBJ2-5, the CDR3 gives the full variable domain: KAGVTQTPRYLIKTRGQQVTLSCSPISGHRSVSWYQQTPGQGLQFLFEYFSETQRNKGNFPGRFSGRQFSNSRSEMNVSTLELGDSALYLCASSFPGVTETQYFGPGTRLLVL.

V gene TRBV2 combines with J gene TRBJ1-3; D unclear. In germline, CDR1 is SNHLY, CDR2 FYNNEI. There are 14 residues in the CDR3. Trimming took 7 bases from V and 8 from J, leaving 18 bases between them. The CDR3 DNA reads TGTGCCAGCAAGGCTCGGGAAAATGTACACACCATATATTTT. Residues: CASKARENVHTIYF.

CDR3 loop: CASRPAGGREQYF. The CDR3 nucleotides are TGTGCCAGCCGACCGGCGGGGGGGCGCGAGCAGTACTTC. This chain joins TRBV12-3 or TRBV12-4 and TRBJ2-7; TRBD2 matches 9 bases. The CDR3 contains 13 residues. The V and J ends lost 8 bases and 6 bases, in that order; junction bases with no gene match: 8.

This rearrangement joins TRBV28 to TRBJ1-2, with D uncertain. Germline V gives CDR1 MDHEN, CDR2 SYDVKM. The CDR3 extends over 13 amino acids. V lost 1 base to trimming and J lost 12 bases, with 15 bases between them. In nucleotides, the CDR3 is TGTGCCAGCAGTTTATACCGGGGAGTAGCCCACACCTTC. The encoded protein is CASSLYRGVAHTF.

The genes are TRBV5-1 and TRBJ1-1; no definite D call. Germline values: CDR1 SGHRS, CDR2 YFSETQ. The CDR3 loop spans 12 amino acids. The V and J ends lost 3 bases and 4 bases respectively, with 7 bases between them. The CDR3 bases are TGCGCCAGCAGCTACGAGGGCACTGAAGCTTTCTTT. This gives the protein CASSYEGTEAFF.

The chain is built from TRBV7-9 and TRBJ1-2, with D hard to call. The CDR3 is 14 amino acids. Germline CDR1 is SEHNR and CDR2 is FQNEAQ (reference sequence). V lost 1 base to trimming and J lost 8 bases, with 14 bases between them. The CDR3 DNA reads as TGTGCCAGCAGCTTAGGAAGGAGCTCTTGGGGCTACACCTTC. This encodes CASSLGRSSWGYTF.

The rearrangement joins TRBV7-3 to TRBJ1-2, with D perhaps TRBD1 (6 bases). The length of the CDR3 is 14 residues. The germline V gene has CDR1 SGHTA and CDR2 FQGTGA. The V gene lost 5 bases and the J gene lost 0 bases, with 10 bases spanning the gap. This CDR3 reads CASSQEGANYGYTF. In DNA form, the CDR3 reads TGTGCCAGCAGCCAAGAGGGGGCTAACTATGGCTACACCTTC.

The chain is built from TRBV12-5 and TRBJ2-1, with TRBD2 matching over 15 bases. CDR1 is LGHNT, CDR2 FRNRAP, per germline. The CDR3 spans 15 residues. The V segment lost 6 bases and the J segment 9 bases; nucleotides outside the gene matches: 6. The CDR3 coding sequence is TGTGCTAGTGGGACGGGACTAGCGGGAGGAGGTGAGCAGTTCTTC. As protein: CASGTGLAGGGEQFF.

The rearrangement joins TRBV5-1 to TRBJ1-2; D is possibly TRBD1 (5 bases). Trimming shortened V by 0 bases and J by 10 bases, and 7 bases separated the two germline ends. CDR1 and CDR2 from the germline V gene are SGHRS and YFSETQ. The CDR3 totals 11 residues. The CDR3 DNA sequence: TGCGCCAGCAGCTTGGAAGGGGACTACACCTTC. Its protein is CASSLEGDYTF.

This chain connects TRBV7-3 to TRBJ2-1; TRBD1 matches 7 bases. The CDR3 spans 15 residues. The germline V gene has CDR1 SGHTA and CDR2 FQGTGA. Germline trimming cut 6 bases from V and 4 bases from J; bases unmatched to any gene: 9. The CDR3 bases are TGTGCCAGCAGAATTACCGGGACAGATTACAATGAGCAGTTCTTC. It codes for CASRITGTDYNEQFF.

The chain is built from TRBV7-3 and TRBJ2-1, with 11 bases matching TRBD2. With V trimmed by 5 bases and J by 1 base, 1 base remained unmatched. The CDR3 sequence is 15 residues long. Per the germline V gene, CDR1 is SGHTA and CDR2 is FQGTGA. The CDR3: CASSIAGGSYNEQFF. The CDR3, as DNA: TGTGCCAGCAGCATAGCGGGAGGGTCCTACAATGAGCAGTTCTTC.

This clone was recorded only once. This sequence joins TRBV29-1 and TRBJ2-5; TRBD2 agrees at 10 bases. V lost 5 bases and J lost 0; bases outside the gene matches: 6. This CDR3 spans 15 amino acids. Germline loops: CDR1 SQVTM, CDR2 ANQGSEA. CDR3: CSVQVLAGDQETQYF. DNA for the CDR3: TGCAGCGTTCAGGTCCTAGCGGGGGACCAAGAGACCCAGTACTTC.

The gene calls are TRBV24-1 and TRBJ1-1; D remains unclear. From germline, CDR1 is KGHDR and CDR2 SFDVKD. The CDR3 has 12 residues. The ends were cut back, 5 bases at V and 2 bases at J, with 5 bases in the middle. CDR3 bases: TGTGCCACCAGTGGTCCTAACACTGAAGCTTTCTTT. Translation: CATSGPNTEAFF.

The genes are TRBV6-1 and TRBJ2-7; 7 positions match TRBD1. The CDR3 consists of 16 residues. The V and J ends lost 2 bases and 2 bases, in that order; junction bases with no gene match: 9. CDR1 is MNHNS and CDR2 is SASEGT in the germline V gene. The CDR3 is CASSEMLGTATYEQYV. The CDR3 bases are TGTGCCAGCAGTGAAATGTTAGGGACAGCCACCTACGAGCAGTACGTC.

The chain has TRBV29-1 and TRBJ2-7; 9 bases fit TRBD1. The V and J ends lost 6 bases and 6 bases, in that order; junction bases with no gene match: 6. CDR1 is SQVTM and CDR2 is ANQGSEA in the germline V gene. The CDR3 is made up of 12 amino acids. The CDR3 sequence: CSVGTGKGEQYV. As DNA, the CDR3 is TGCAGCGTGGGGACAGGGAAAGGCGAGCAGTACGTC.

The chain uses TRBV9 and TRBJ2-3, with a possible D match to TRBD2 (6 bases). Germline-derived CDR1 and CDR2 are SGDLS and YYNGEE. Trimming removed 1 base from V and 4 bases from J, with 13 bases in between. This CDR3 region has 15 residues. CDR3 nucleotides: TGTGCCAGCAGCGTACTGGTTACGGGGGCAGATACGCAGTATTTT. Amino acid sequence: CASSVLVTGADTQYF.

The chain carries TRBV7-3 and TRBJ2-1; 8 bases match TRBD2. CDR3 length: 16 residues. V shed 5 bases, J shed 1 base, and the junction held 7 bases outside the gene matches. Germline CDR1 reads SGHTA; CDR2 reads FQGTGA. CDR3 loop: CASSTWASGSYNEQFF. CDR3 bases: TGTGCCAGCAGCACCTGGGCTAGCGGGTCCTACAATGAGCAGTTCTTC.

CDR3 sequence: CASSLPESRHEQYF. CDR3 in DNA: TGCGCCAGCAGCCTACCGGAAAGCAGGCACGAGCAGTACTTC. The chain employs TRBV5-1 and TRBJ2-7; D gene unclear. V dropped 4 bases and J dropped 5 bases, with 16 bases sitting between them. Germline lookup yields CDR1 SGHRS and CDR2 YFSETQ. CDR3 size: 14 residues.

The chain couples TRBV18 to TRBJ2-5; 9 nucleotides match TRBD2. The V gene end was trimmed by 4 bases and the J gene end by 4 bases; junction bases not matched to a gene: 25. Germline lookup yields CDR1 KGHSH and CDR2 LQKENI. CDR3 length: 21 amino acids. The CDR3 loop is CASSLYTTITGTSPTGETQYF. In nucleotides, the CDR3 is TGTGCCAGCTCACTGTACACTACGATAACCGGGACTAGCCCTACTGGAGAGACCCAGTACTTC.

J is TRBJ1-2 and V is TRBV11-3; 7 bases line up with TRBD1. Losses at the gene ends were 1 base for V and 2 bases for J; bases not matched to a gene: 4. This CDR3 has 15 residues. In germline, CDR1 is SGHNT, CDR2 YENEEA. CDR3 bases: TGTGCCAGCAGCTTAGGGGTGGACAGGAACTATGGCTACACCTTC. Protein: CASSLGVDRNYGYTF.

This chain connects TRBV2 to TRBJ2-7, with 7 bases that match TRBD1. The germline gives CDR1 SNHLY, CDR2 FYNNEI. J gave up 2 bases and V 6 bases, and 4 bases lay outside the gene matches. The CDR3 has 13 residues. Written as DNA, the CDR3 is TGTGCCAGCAGCCGGGACAGCCCCTACGAGCAGTACTTC. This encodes CASSRDSPYEQYF. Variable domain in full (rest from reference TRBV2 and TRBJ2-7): EPEVTQTPSHQVTQMGQEVILRCVPISNHLYFYWYRQILGQKVEFLVSFYNNEISEKSEIFDDQFSVERPDGSNFTLKIRSTKLEDSAMYFCASSRDSPYEQYFGPGTRLTVT.

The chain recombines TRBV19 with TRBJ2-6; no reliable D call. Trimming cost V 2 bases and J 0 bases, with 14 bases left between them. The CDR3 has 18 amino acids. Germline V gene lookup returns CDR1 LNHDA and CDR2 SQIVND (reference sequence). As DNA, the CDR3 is TGTGCCAGTAGTATAATTTTTGGCGGATACTCTGGGGCCAACGTCCTGACTTTC. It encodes CASSIIFGGYSGANVLTF. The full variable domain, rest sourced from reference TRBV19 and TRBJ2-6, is DGGITQSPKYLFRKEGQNVTLSCEQNLNHDAMYWYRQDPGQGLRLIYYSQIVNDFQKGDIAEGYSVSREKKESFPLTVTSAQKNPTAFYLCASSIIFGGYSGANVLTFGAGSRLTVL.

This chain's CDR3 is CASTHLAGTGELFF. In DNA form, the CDR3 reads TGTGCCAGCACCCACCTCGCCGGCACCGGGGAGCTGTTTTTT. This chain links TRBV6-6 with TRBJ2-2; no firm D call. V was pared by 7 bases and J by 4 bases, with 13 bases between. Germline assignment: CDR1 MNHNY and CDR2 SVGAGI (reference sequence). CDR3 length: 14 amino acids.

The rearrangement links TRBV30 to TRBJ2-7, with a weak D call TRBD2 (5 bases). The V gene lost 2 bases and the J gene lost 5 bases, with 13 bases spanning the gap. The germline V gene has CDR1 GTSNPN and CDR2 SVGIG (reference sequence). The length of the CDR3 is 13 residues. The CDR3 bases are TGTGCCTGGAGTAGTAGAGGGATCCACGAGCAGTACTTC. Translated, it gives CAWSSRGIHEQYF.

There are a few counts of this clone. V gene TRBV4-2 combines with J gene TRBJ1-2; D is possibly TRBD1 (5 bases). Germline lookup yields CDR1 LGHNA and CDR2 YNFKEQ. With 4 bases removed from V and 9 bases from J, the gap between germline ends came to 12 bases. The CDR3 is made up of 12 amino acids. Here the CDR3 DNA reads TGTGCCAGCAGCCGGGGGGGAGGGCGCTACACCTTC. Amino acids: CASSRGGGRYTF.

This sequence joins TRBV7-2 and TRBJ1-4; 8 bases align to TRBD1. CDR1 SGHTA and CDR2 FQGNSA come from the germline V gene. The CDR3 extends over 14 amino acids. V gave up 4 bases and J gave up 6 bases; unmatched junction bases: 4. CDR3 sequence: CASSSQGADEKLFF. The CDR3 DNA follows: TGTGCCAGCAGCTCCCAGGGGGCGGATGAAAAACTGTTTTTT.